The 23 T cell receptor beta chains listed next were all sequenced from one sample in a study of blood T cell repertoires in COVID-19. The table came from immunoSEQ multiplex PCR; TCRdb's copy has only in-frame clones and leaves some out. The table has about 260,000 clones, around 87% seen once. Sequencing input: peripheral blood. The source of these receptors is a man younger than 35 with active or convalescent COVID-19.

This clone turned up a few times. CDR3 nucleotides: TGTGCCAGCAGCTTAACGGGTTCACCCCTCCACTTT. Protein: CASSLTGSPLHF. This chain uses TRBV5-4 with TRBJ1-6, with unresolved D. Per germline, CDR1 SGHNT and CDR2 YYREEE (reference sequence). This CDR3 has 12 amino acids. Trimming removed 2 bases at V and 9 bases at J, with 6 bases between.

The chain employs TRBV2 and TRBJ2-7; D is perhaps TRBD1 (6 bases). There are 11 residues in the CDR3. V lost 7 bases to trimming and J lost 4 bases, with 8 bases between them. CDR1 and CDR2 (germline): SNHLY, FYNNEI. The CDR3 sequence is CASIQGYEQYF. In DNA form, the CDR3 reads TGTGCCAGCATACAGGGTTACGAGCAGTACTTC. Using reference TRBV2 and TRBJ2-7 for the parts outside the CDR3, the full variable domain is EPEVTQTPSHQVTQMGQEVILRCVPISNHLYFYWYRQILGQKVEFLVSFYNNEISEKSEIFDDQFSVERPDGSNFTLKIRSTKLEDSAMYFCASIQGYEQYFGPGTRLTVT.

The J gene is TRBJ2-5, the V gene TRBV7-2, with a possible D match to TRBD1 (5 bases). V lost 2 bases and J lost 0, with 13 bases in between. The germline V gene encodes CDR1 SGHTA and CDR2 FQGNSA. The CDR3 loop spans 16 amino acids. CDR3 loop: CASSLSPGQYQETQYF. The CDR3 DNA sequence: TGTGCCAGCAGCTTATCCCCAGGGCAATACCAAGAGACCCAGTACTTC.

This sequence joins TRBV6-6 and TRBJ1-6; D gene unclear. The V gene's germline CDR1 is MNHNY and CDR2 SVGAGI (reference sequence). The V end was cut by 8 bases, the J end by 4 bases, with 3 bases between. This CDR3 has 11 amino acids. The CDR3 DNA sequence: TGTGCCAGCTCTTATAATTCACCCCTCCACTTT. It translates to CASSYNSPLHF.

The CDR3 nucleotides read TGCGCCAGCAGCTTGGTACTCCGGGACAGAGGATTAAACTATGGCTACACCTTC. Its translation: CASSLVLRDRGLNYGYTF. The chain carries TRBV5-1 and TRBJ1-2; 7 bases are shared with TRBD1. CDR3 length: 18 residues. The J segment lost 2 bases and the V segment lost 0 bases, leaving 13 bases of the junction unmatched. The germline CDR1 and CDR2 sequences are SGHRS and YFSETQ. Based on the CDR3 plus reference TRBV5-1 and TRBJ1-2, the full variable domain is KAGVTQTPRYLIKTRGQQVTLSCSPISGHRSVSWYQQTPGQGLQFLFEYFSETQRNKGNFPGRFSGRQFSNSRSEMNVSTLELGDSALYLCASSLVLRDRGLNYGYTFGSGTRLTVV.

This clone was detected only once. The rearrangement joins TRBV11-3 to TRBJ2-7; a weak D match, TRBD2 (5 bases). Looked up from germline, CDR1 is SGHNT and CDR2 is YENEEA. The CDR3 loop spans 15 amino acids. Trimming cost V 7 bases and J 3 bases, with 19 bases left between them. The CDR3 protein is CASNKSPGLIYEQYF. In DNA form, the CDR3 reads TGTGCCAGCAACAAAAGTCCCGGACTTATCTACGAGCAGTACTTC. Filled out from reference TRBV11-3 and TRBJ2-7, the complete variable domain reads EAGVVQSPRYKIIEKKQPVAFWCNPISGHNTLYWYLQNLGQGPELLIRYENEEAVDDSQLPKDRFSAERLKGVDSTLKIQPAELGDSAVYLCASNKSPGLIYEQYFGPGTRLTVT.

The J gene is TRBJ1-5, the V gene TRBV2, with 9 bases matching TRBD1. Unmatched junction bases numbered 10, after V lost 5 bases and J lost 8 bases. This CDR3 contains 15 residues. Germline values: CDR1 SNHLY, CDR2 FYNNEI. CDR3 coding DNA: TGTGCCAGCAGTACCCAGGGACAGGGATATGAGCCCCAGCATTTT. Its protein is CASSTQGQGYEPQHF.

This chain joins TRBV7-2 and TRBJ2-5; 7 bases match TRBD1. The CDR3 is 13 residues long. The V and J ends lost 5 bases and 9 bases, in that order; junction bases with no gene match: 9. The germline V gene encodes CDR1 SGHTA and CDR2 FQGNSA. The CDR3: CASSRPTTGAQYF. The CDR3, as DNA: TGTGCCAGCAGCCGACCCACTACAGGGGCCCAGTACTTC.

The rearrangement uses TRBV19 and TRBJ2-1, with 7 bases that match TRBD2. Germline assignment: CDR1 LNHDA and CDR2 SQIVND (reference sequence). V trimming: 5 bases; J trimming: 9 bases; junction bases outside the gene matches: 16. CDR3 size: 16 residues. This CDR3 reads CASSPLTSTGSREQFF. In DNA form, the CDR3 reads TGTGCCAGTAGTCCCTTGACTAGCACGGGCTCCCGTGAGCAGTTCTTC.

V usage is TRBV4-2 and J usage is TRBJ1-5, with a tentative D call TRBD1 (5 bases). Germline CDR1 is LGHNA and CDR2 is YNFKEQ. The V end was cut by 0 bases, the J end by 9 bases, with 15 bases between. The CDR3 is made up of 15 amino acids. The CDR3 loop reads CASSQEVTDLTPQHF. DNA of the CDR3: TGTGCCAGCAGCCAAGAAGTGACAGACCTGACGCCCCAGCATTTT.

The chain employs TRBV9 and TRBJ1-3, with a weak D call TRBD1 (6 bases). Trimming removed 3 bases at V and 7 bases at J, with 11 bases between. The CDR3 contains 13 residues. Looked up from germline, CDR1 is SGDLS and CDR2 is YYNGEE. This CDR3 is CASSGNRGNTIYF. The CDR3 DNA reads as TGTGCCAGCAGCGGTAATAGGGGGAACACCATATATTTT.

CDR3 amino acids: CASSLAGYGNTIYF. In nucleotides, the CDR3 is TGTGCCAGCAGCTTAGCCGGGTACGGAAACACCATATATTTT. V and J are TRBV7-2 and TRBJ1-3; D is undetermined. The CDR3 covers 14 residues. V gave up 0 bases and J gave up 4 bases, with 7 bases separating them. CDR1 and CDR2 from the germline V gene are SGHTA and FQGNSA. Full variable domain (outside the CDR3, taken from reference TRBV7-2 and TRBJ1-3): GAGVSQSPSNKVTEKGKDVELRCDPISGHTALYWYRQSLGQGLEFLIYFQGNSAPDKSGLPSDRFSAERTGGSVSTLTIQRTQQEDSAVYLCASSLAGYGNTIYFGEGSWLTVV.

This sequence joins TRBV7-9 and TRBJ1-1; the D gene is possibly TRBD1 (5 bases). This CDR3 comprises 14 residues. Deletions cut 7 bases from V and 2 bases from J, with 14 bases between. CDR1 SEHNR and CDR2 FQNEAQ come from the germline V gene (reference sequence). CDR3 in amino acids: CASNGLRGNTEAFF. CDR3 nucleotides: TGTGCCAGCAACGGTCTTAGGGGAAACACTGAAGCTTTCTTT.

The V gene is TRBV2, the J gene TRBJ2-7; weak D call: TRBD1 (6 bases). V was trimmed by 6 bases and J by 1 base, leaving 19 bases between them. Looked up from germline, CDR1 is SNHLY and CDR2 is FYNNEI. The CDR3 is 16 residues long. The CDR3 loop is CASSRGQPTVSYEQYF. The CDR3 DNA sequence: TGTGCCAGCAGCCGCGGACAGCCTACCGTTTCCTACGAGCAGTACTTC.

The V and J genes are TRBV27 and TRBJ1-2, with TRBD1 identical over 9 bases. The CDR3 totals 15 residues. Germline assignment: CDR1 MNHEY and CDR2 SMNVEV (reference sequence). Germline trimming cut 5 bases from V and 2 bases from J; bases unmatched to any gene: 6. CDR3 protein: CASSSTGGSNYGYTF. The CDR3 region has the DNA TGTGCCAGCAGTAGCACAGGGGGCAGCAACTATGGCTACACCTTC.

This chain connects TRBV7-2 to TRBJ1-1, with 7 bases identical to TRBD1. The V gene end was trimmed by 5 bases and the J gene end by 3 bases; junction bases not matched to a gene: 6. Germline assignment: CDR1 SGHTA and CDR2 FQGNSA. The CDR3 runs to 14 residues. CDR3 loop: CASSGLTGDTEAFF. The CDR3 nucleotides read TGTGCCAGCAGCGGCCTAACAGGGGACACTGAAGCTTTCTTT.

The DNA of the CDR3 is TGTGCCAGCAGCTCCGGACAGGGTCTGTTTTTT. Translated: CASSSGQGLFF. This rearrangement joins TRBV7-9 to TRBJ1-4; 8 bases line up with TRBD1. Germline V gene lookup returns CDR1 SEHNR and CDR2 FQNEAQ (reference sequence). Unmatched junction bases numbered 3, after V lost 4 bases and J lost 14 bases. The CDR3 spans 11 residues. The full variable domain, with the rest looked up from reference TRBV7-9 and TRBJ1-4, is DTGVSQNPRHKITKRGQNVTFRCDPISEHNRLYWYRQTLGQGPEFLTYFQNEAQLEKSRLLSDRFSAERPKGSFSTLEIQRTEQGDSAMYLCASSSGQGLFFGSGTQLSVL.

The rearrangement joins TRBV24-1 to TRBJ2-3, with D unclear. V was pared by 5 bases and J by 5 bases, with 10 bases between. The CDR3 covers 13 residues. CDR1 is KGHDR, CDR2 SFDVKD, per germline. The CDR3 DNA is TGTGCCACCAGTGCCCAACCCGGAGATACGCAGTATTTT. Its protein is CATSAQPGDTQYF.

The CDR3 nucleotides read TGTGCCAGCAGCTTAATTGGGGGGGGGAATTCACCCCTCCACTTT. Protein product: CASSLIGGGNSPLHF. The chain joins TRBV5-4 to TRBJ1-6; D is possibly TRBD1 (5 bases). V lost 2 bases, J lost 7 bases, and 13 bases lay in between. The CDR3 covers 15 residues. Germline CDR1 is SGHNT and CDR2 is YYREEE (reference sequence). The variable domain in full, completed from reference TRBV5-4 and TRBJ1-6, reads ETGVTQSPTHLIKTRGQQVTLRCSSQSGHNTVSWYQQALGQGPQFIFQYYREEENGRGNFPPRFSGLQFPNYSSELNVNALELDDSALYLCASSLIGGGNSPLHFGNGTRLTVT.

The rearrangement joins TRBV6-5 to TRBJ1-1, with no clear D. The V and J ends lost 4 bases and 3 bases respectively, with 12 bases between them. CDR1 is MNHEY, CDR2 SVGAGI, per germline. The CDR3 extends over 14 amino acids. The CDR3 bases are TGTGCCAGCAGTTCCTTGGGCGGGTACACTGAAGCTTTCTTT. Residues: CASSSLGGYTEAFF.

Here the CDR3 reads CASSQDTKSYGYTF. The CDR3 DNA follows: TGTGCCAGCAGCCAAGATACCAAGAGCTATGGCTACACCTTC. This sequence joins TRBV14 and TRBJ1-2; D not resolved. This CDR3 has 14 amino acids. V lost 0 bases and J 4 bases, leaving 9 bases between the germline ends. Per the germline V gene, CDR1 is SGHDN and CDR2 is FVKESK.

The chain recombines TRBV5-8 with TRBJ2-7; TRBD1 matches 7 bases. V was pared by 1 base and J by 3 bases, with 7 bases of the junction left unmatched. Per germline, CDR1 SGHTS and CDR2 YDEGEE. This CDR3 has 15 residues. Here the CDR3 reads CASSLRGDRDYEQYF. The CDR3 coding sequence is TGTGCCAGCAGCTTGCGAGGAGACAGGGACTACGAGCAGTACTTC.

V gene TRBV7-2 combines with J gene TRBJ1-2, with 10 bases lining up with TRBD1. The CDR3 sequence is 14 residues long. CDR1 and CDR2 from the germline V gene are SGHTA and FQGNSA. Trimming removed 3 bases from V and 4 bases from J; junction bases left unmatched: 2. As DNA, the CDR3 is TGTGCCAGCAGCTTTTGGGACAGGGGCTATGGCTACACCTTC. Protein: CASSFWDRGYGYTF.